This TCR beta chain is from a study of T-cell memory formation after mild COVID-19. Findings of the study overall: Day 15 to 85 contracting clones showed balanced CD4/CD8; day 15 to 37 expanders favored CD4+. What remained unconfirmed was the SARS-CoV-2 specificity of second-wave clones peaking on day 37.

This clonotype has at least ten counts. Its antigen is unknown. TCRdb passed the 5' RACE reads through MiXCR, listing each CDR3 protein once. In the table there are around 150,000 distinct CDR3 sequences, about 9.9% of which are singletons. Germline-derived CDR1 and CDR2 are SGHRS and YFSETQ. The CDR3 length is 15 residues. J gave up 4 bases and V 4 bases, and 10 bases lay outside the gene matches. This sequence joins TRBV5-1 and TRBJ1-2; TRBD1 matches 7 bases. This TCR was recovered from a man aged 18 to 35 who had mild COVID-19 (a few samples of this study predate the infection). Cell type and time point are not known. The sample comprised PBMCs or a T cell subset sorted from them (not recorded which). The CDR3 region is CASSPQGQIGYGYTF. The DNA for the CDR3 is TGCGCCAGCAGCCCCCAGGGACAGATTGGCTATGGCTACACCTTC.